This T cell receptor (beta chain) was sequenced in a study of T cell responses to AZD1222 COVID-19 vaccine. Using immunoSEQ multiplex PCR, the repertoire was profiled, and TCRdb retains in-frame clones only, with some absent. The table shows more than 150,000 clones, with 90% occurring only once. The ends were cut back, 0 bases at V and 0 bases at J, with 7 bases in the middle. This CDR3 has 15 amino acids. The V gene's germline CDR1 is SGDLS and CDR2 YYNGEE. This TCR derives from an adult in good health. The V gene is TRBV9, the J gene TRBJ2-1; D is perhaps TRBD1 (5 bases). The sample in question was peripheral blood, obtained on day 0 of AZD1222 vaccination. CDR3 in DNA: TGTGCCAGCAGCGTAGCCAGGGCCTCCTACAATGAGCAGTTCTTC. Translating gives CASSVARASYNEQFF.